This note documents a single T cell receptor (beta chain) sequence. From germline, CDR1 is MNHEY and CDR2 SMNVEV (reference sequence). The CDR3 totals 16 residues. V gave up 4 bases and J gave up 2 bases; unmatched junction bases: 8. Sequencing was performed with immunoSEQ multiplex PCR; in TCRdb, only in-frame clones are kept and a portion is missing. The repertoire consists of approximately 72,000 clones, with around nine tenths occurring once and the leading ten covering 0.86%. This sample is part of a study of OX40 agonist ivuxolimab in advanced cancers. In the study overall: The patients' treatment was ivuxolimab, an agonistic anti-OX40 (CD134) antibody. Ivuxolimab doses were 0.01, 0.1, 0.3, 1.5, 3 or 10 mg/kg every 2 weeks.

The chain uses TRBV27 and TRBJ2-7; 10 positions agree with TRBD1. This sequence was found in an adult with an advanced solid tumor such as melanoma, head and neck, liver or kidney cancer. Specimen: CD4+ or CD8+ T cells sorted from blood, collected in a trial of the OX40 agonist ivuxolimab. As DNA, the CDR3 is TGTGCCAGCAGTTCCCTCCCCGGGACAGGGGCCTACGAGCAGTACTTC. It specifies CASSSLPGTGAYEQYF.